This record covers a single T cell receptor beta chain. Its antigen remains unidentified. This entry is derived from a study of T cell repertoires in cytomegalovirus infection. Study overall: Use of recently identified HLA-C-restricted and well-studied HLA-B-restricted CMV epitopes was part of the study. Both CMV infection and a matching HLA type were indicated by public TCR beta signatures.

Whole-study results and caveats: Based on cumulative public TCR beta family frequency, carriers of CMV plus the relevant HLA were identified. CMV-specific HLA-C-restricted TCR beta clonotypes dominated the ex vivo response.

TCRdb called the reads again in MiXCR, with one record for every CDR3 protein. The table shows about 85,000 distinct CDR3 sequences, with approximately 43% occurring only once. CDR3 length equals 15 residues. J was trimmed by 6 bases and V by 5 bases; bases with no gene match: 7. Germline V lookup: CDR1 MGHRA, CDR2 YSYEKL. The chain combines TRBV4-1 with TRBJ2-7, with TRBD2 identical over 13 bases. Here the sequenced sample was CD8+ T cells from cultured PBMCs, taken from culture after CMV antigen stimulation. This clonotype was sampled from a human donor in good health (CMV status not recorded). Some clones in this sample may be carry-over from other donors' samples. CDR3 protein: CASSTTGTSGVEQYF. CDR3 in DNA: TGCGCCAGCAGCACCACCGGGACTAGCGGGGTCGAGCAGTACTTC.